The 25 T cell receptor beta chains listed next were all sequenced from one sample in a study of cytomegalovirus exposure and HLA in healthy donors (dated by TCRdb to about 2017). Library construction relied on the immunoSEQ multiplex PCR assay. For the multiplex PCR, a mixture combining 60 forward primers for TCR Vbeta segments and 13 reverse primers for TCR Jbeta segments was used. The clones in this table, taken by TCRdb from immuneACCESS, are in-frame only. Not every clone is retained; where verified, under half of the shortfall comes from an unresolved V gene, and the cause of the rest is unknown. This sample lists some 150,000 clones; about four fifths were detected once. The biggest ten clones account for around 6.6% of the sample. The sequencing input was PBMCs. The receptors come from a man aged 50-60 years in good health and CMV-seropositive.

V is TRBV7-8 and J is TRBJ2-7; TRBD1 might be the D (5 bases). CDR1 is SGHVS, CDR2 FQNEAQ, per germline. The germline V and J ends were trimmed by 8 bases and 6 bases, with 17 bases remaining between them. The CDR3 has 13 residues. CDR3 sequence (DNA): TGTGCCAGCGGAGCAGGGCGGCTGAGCGAGCAGTACTTC. Its translation: CASGAGRLSEQYF.

This clone was observed a few times. This chain links TRBV7-9 with TRBJ2-5, with D perhaps matching TRBD1 (6 bases). The CDR3 is 14 residues long. The germline CDR1 and CDR2 sequences are SEHNR and FQNEAQ (reference sequence). V was clipped by 1 base and J by 7 bases, with 13 bases between them. CDR3 coding DNA: TGTGCCAGCAGCTTAGGACAGGCCTGGGGGACCCAGTACTTC. This sequence encodes CASSLGQAWGTQYF.

This clone appeared once. The chain recombines TRBV9 with TRBJ2-5; D not resolved. Trimming removed 1 base at V and 3 bases at J, with 4 bases between. Germline CDR1 is SGDLS and CDR2 is YYNGEE. The CDR3 spans 12 residues. CDR3 sequence reads: CASSVREETQYF. CDR3 in DNA: TGTGCCAGCAGCGTAAGAGAAGAGACCCAGTACTTC.

V and J are TRBV6-1 and TRBJ2-7; TRBD2 is a possible D gene (6 bases). Looked up from germline, CDR1 is MNHNS and CDR2 is SASEGT. The CDR3 is 13 amino acids. V lost 2 bases, J lost 6 bases, and 11 bases lay in between. The CDR3 DNA reads as TGTGCCAGCAGTGAAAGCAGGAGGGGCGAGCAGTACTTC. Translating it yields CASSESRRGEQYF.

The CDR3: CASSYSRQLASPLHF. The CDR3 DNA is TGTGCCAGCAGTTACTCGAGACAGTTAGCTTCACCCCTCCACTTT. The chain uses TRBV6-5 and TRBJ1-6; D might be TRBD1 (5 bases). Germline V gives CDR1 MNHEY, CDR2 SVGAGI. The CDR3 consists of 15 residues. Between the trimmed V and J ends, which lost 0 bases and 9 bases, there was a span of 12 bases.

The chain has TRBV18 and TRBJ2-3; 8 bases are shared with TRBD2. V lost 5 bases to trimming and J lost 6 bases; unmatched junction nucleotides: 4. Per the germline V gene, CDR1 is KGHSH and CDR2 is LQKENI. The length of the CDR3 is 13 residues. CDR3 in DNA: TGTGCCAGCTCAAAGACTAGCGTTGATACGCAGTATTTT. It translates to CASSKTSVDTQYF.

J is TRBJ2-1 and V is TRBV28; the match to TRBD2 covers 8 bases. Germline assignment: CDR1 MDHEN and CDR2 SYDVKM. The CDR3 extends over 15 amino acids. The V segment lost 6 bases and the J segment 0 bases; nucleotides outside the gene matches: 4. For the CDR3, the DNA is TGTGCCAGCAGCTCGGGGACTAGCTCCTACAATGAGCAGTTCTTC. Translation: CASSSGTSSYNEQFF.

There are a few counts of this clone. The CDR3 nucleotides are TGTGCCATCAGTGCACCGGGACTGACCCTCAATGAGCAGTTCTTC. Its protein is CAISAPGLTLNEQFF. The chain joins TRBV10-3 to TRBJ2-1, with D perhaps TRBD2 (6 bases). V lost 4 bases to trimming and J lost 6 bases, with 16 bases between them. Looked up from germline, CDR1 is ENHRY and CDR2 is SYGVKD. The CDR3 is 15 residues long.

In this sample, this clone turned up a few times. The chain carries TRBV13 and TRBJ1-6, with TRBD1 as a possible D gene (5 bases). V was cut by 5 bases and J by 8 bases, with 13 bases left in between. This CDR3 spans 14 amino acids. The germline gives CDR1 PRHDT, CDR2 FYEKMQ (reference sequence). CDR3 sequence (DNA): TGTGCCAGCAGCCAGGGACTCAATTATTCACCCCTCCACTTT. Its translation: CASSQGLNYSPLHF. The full variable domain, completed using reference TRBV13 and TRBJ1-6, is AAGVIQSPRHLIKEKRETATLKCYPIPRHDTVYWYQQGPGQDPQFLISFYEKMQSDKGSIPDRFSAQQFSDYHSELNMSSLELGDSALYFCASSQGLNYSPLHFGNGTRLTVT.

The rearrangement links TRBV7-8 to TRBJ2-5, with D tentatively TRBD1 (6 bases). V was clipped by 0 bases and J by 2 bases, with 10 bases between them. The CDR3 has 15 residues. Germline V lookup: CDR1 SGHVS, CDR2 FQNEAQ. CDR3 region: CASSLAGADQETQYF. The CDR3 bases are TGTGCCAGCAGCTTAGCGGGGGCGGATCAAGAGACCCAGTACTTC. The whole variable domain, remainder taken from reference TRBV7-8 and TRBJ2-5, is GAGVSQSPRYKVAKRGQDVALRCDPISGHVSLFWYQQALGQGPEFLTYFQNEAQLDKSGLPSDRFFAERPEGSVSTLKIQRTQQEDSAVYLCASSLAGADQETQYFGPGTRLLVL.

CDR3 sequence: CASGLVTSGRARETQYF. The DNA of the CDR3 is TGTGCTAGTGGTTTGGTAACTAGCGGGAGGGCCCGTGAGACCCAGTACTTC. The rearrangement links TRBV12-5 to TRBJ2-5, with TRBD2 matching over 13 bases. The CDR3 totals 17 residues. Per the germline V gene, CDR1 is LGHNT and CDR2 is FRNRAP. J lost 5 bases, V lost 0 bases, and 6 bases had no gene match.

The CDR3 DNA follows: TGTGCCAGCAGCTTAGGCCTAGCGGGAGTACGCGAGCAGTACTTC. Its protein product is CASSLGLAGVREQYF. This rearrangement joins TRBV7-9 to TRBJ2-7; TRBD2 matches 10 bases. Germline assignment: CDR1 SEHNR and CDR2 FQNEAQ (reference sequence). The CDR3 sequence is 15 residues long. Trimming removed 1 base from V and 6 bases from J; junction bases left unmatched: 6.

This sequence joins TRBV11-3 and TRBJ1-4; D possibly corresponds to TRBD1 (6 bases). Germline V lookup: CDR1 SGHNT, CDR2 YENEEA. V shed 1 base and J shed 8 bases, with 17 bases lying between them. The CDR3 contains 16 residues. CDR3 sequence (DNA): TGTGCCAGCAGCTTAGCCTCCCGGGGGGCTGGGGAAAAACTGTTTTTT. Protein product: CASSLASRGAGEKLFF.

This clone was observed a few times. J is TRBJ2-2 and V is TRBV30; perhaps TRBD1 as D (5 bases). V dropped 0 bases and J dropped 6 bases, with 8 bases sitting between them. This CDR3 has 13 amino acids. Germline CDR1 is GTSNPN and CDR2 is SVGIG (reference sequence). CDR3 DNA sequence: TGTGCCTGGAGTGTAGCAGGGCCCGGGGAGCTGTTTTTT. Translated: CAWSVAGPGELFF.

The chain employs TRBV7-6 and TRBJ2-7, with D maybe TRBD1 (6 bases). The CDR3 spans 16 residues. In germline, CDR1 is SGHVS, CDR2 FNYEAQ. Trimming took off 5 bases at V and 3 bases at J, with 20 bases between the two ends. CDR3 nucleotides: TGTGCCAGCAGCAAAATGGCTGGACAGAGTCGCTACGAGCAGTACTTC. This codes for CASSKMAGQSRYEQYF.

The genes are TRBV6-5 and TRBJ2-1, with D tentatively TRBD2 (6 bases). V was shortened by 5 bases and J by 6 bases, with 8 bases between the two germline ends. Germline V gene lookup returns CDR1 MNHEY and CDR2 SVGAGI. This CDR3 is 12 amino acids long. CDR3 sequence: CASSLGGNEQFF. As DNA, the CDR3 is TGTGCCAGCAGTCTGGGGGGCAATGAGCAGTTCTTC.

This CDR3 reads CASSSSGLAGEETQYF. The CDR3 region has the DNA TGCGCCAGCAGCTCCTCCGGACTAGCGGGAGAAGAGACCCAGTACTTC. The rearrangement links TRBV5-1 to TRBJ2-5, with 13 bases lining up with TRBD2. The CDR3 is made up of 16 amino acids. Germline CDR1 is SGHRS and CDR2 is YFSETQ. V lost 3 bases to trimming and J lost 3 bases; unmatched junction nucleotides: 5.

The CDR3 loop reads CASSHGSLSYNEQFF. CDR3 bases: TGCGCCAGCAGCCACGGGAGCCTCTCCTACAATGAGCAGTTCTTC. The V gene is TRBV4-1, the J gene TRBJ2-1; tentatively, D is TRBD2 (6 bases). The CDR3 sequence is 15 residues long. The V end was cut by 3 bases, the J end by 0 bases, with 9 bases between. Germline loops: CDR1 MGHRA, CDR2 YSYEKL.

The chain couples TRBV5-4 to TRBJ2-1; 10 positions agree with TRBD1. CDR1 and CDR2 (germline): SGHNT, YYREEE (reference sequence). With 0 bases clipped from V and 9 bases from J, the junction kept 6 bases outside the gene matches. The CDR3 has 15 amino acids. This CDR3 is CASSLAGTGAGEQFF. CDR3 in DNA: TGTGCCAGCAGCTTGGCCGGGACAGGGGCGGGTGAGCAGTTCTTC.

The chain carries TRBV5-1 and TRBJ2-2; D possibly corresponds to TRBD2 (7 bases). This CDR3 is built from 16 residues. Looked up from germline, CDR1 is SGHRS and CDR2 is YFSETQ. V lost 4 bases, J lost 7 bases, and 20 bases lay in between. CDR3 in DNA: TGCGCCAGCAGCCAGGGAGGGGGTCCCGGTGGCGGGGAGCTGTTTTTT. It is translated as CASSQGGGPGGGELFF.

The rearrangement joins TRBV6-1 to TRBJ2-3, with TRBD1 matching 9 bases. Per germline, CDR1 MNHNS and CDR2 SASEGT. The CDR3 covers 15 residues. Trimming at V came to 3 bases and at J to 5 bases, leaving 6 bases not matched to a gene. CDR3 in amino acids: CASSDGDRVKDTQYF. The CDR3 DNA reads TGTGCCAGCAGTGATGGGGACAGGGTGAAAGATACGCAGTATTTT.

The chain combines TRBV28 with TRBJ2-5; TRBD1 agrees at 8 bases. The DNA end favors TRBJ2-7, so the J call may be wrong. Germline CDR1 reads MDHEN; CDR2 reads SYDVKM. The CDR3 spans 15 residues. CDR3 nucleotide sequence: TGTGCCAGCAGTTTAGATGGGACAGGAACCTACGAGCAGTACTTC. Translating it yields CASSLDGTGTYEQYF.

This clone was recorded once. This chain joins TRBV10-2 and TRBJ2-1; the match to TRBD1 covers 11 bases. Germline CDR1 WSHSY, CDR2 SAAADI. The length of the CDR3 is 13 residues. Trimming at V came to 6 bases and at J to 7 bases, leaving 2 bases not matched to a gene. The DNA for the CDR3 is TGCGCCAGCAGAGGGACAGGGGGTAATGAGCAGTTCTTC. Its protein product is CASRGTGGNEQFF.

The V gene is TRBV11-2, the J gene TRBJ2-2, with D tentatively TRBD2 (6 bases). Trimming cost V 5 bases and J 5 bases, with 12 bases left between them. This CDR3 comprises 14 residues. Germline V gives CDR1 SGHAT, CDR2 FQNNGV. The CDR3 nucleotides are TGTGCCAGCAGCCCTAGGGCGGGAACCGGGGAGCTGTTTTTT. Amino acid sequence: CASSPRAGTGELFF.

The J gene is TRBJ1-1, the V gene TRBV28; 7 bases line up with TRBD1. Germline V gene sequence: CDR1 MDHEN, CDR2 SYDVKM. J was trimmed by 1 base and V by 5 bases; bases with no gene match: 7. The CDR3 has 15 residues. The CDR3 reads CASSPHRGSNTEAFF. The CDR3 region has the DNA TGTGCCAGCAGTCCACACAGGGGTTCGAACACTGAAGCTTTCTTT.